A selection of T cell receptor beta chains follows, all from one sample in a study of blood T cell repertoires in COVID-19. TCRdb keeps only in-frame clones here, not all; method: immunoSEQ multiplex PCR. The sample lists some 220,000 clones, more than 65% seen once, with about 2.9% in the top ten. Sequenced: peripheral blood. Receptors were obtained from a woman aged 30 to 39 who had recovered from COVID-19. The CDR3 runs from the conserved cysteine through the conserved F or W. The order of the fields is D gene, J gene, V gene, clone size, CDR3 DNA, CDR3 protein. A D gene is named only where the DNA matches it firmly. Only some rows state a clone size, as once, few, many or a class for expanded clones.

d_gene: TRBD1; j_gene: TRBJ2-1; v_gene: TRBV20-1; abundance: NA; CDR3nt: TGCAGTATACAGGGGACTGAGCAGTTCTTC; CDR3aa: CSIQGTEQFF
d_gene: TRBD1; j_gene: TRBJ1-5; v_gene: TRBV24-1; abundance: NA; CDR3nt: TGTGCCACCAGTGATTCACGACAGGGTGGGGCTCAGCCCCAGCATTTT; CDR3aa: CATSDSRQGGAQPQHF
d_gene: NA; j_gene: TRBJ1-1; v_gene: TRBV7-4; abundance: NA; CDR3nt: TGTGCCAGCAGCTTCAGGGTATCTGGGACTGAAGCTTTCTTT; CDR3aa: CASSFRVSGTEAFF
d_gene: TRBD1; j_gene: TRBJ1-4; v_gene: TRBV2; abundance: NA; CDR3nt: TGTGCCAGCAGGGACAGGGGGGTGGAAAAACTGTTTTTT; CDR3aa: CASRDRGVEKLFF
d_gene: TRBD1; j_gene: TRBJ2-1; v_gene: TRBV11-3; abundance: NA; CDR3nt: TGTGCCAGCAGCTCAGCCGGGACAGGGGGTGGCAATGAGCAGTTCTTC; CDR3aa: CASSSAGTGGGNEQFF
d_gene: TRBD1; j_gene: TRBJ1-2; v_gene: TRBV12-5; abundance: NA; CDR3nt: TGTGCTAGTGGTCCCGGACAGGGGGCCGTCAGGAACTATGGCTACACCTTC; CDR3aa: CASGPGQGAVRNYGYTF
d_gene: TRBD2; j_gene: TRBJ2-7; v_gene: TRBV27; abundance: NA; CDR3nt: TGTGCCAGCGCTCGGGCTAGCGGGTACGAGCAGTACTTC; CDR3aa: CASARASGYEQYF
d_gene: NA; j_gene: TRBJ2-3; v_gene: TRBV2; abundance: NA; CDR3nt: TGTGCCAGCAGGGATATACTTGGGCTAGCGAGGATCGGCACAGATACGCAGTATTTT; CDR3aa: CASRDILGLARIGTDTQYF
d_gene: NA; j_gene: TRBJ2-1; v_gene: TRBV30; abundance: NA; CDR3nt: TGTGCCTGGAGTGACAGCGGCGTAGATGAGCAGTTCTTC; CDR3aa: CAWSDSGVDEQFF
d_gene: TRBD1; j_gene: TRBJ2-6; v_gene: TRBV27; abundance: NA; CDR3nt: TGTGCCAGCAGTTTATTGGGGACAGGGGGCTCTGGGGCCAACGTCCTGACTTTC; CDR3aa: CASSLLGTGGSGANVLTF
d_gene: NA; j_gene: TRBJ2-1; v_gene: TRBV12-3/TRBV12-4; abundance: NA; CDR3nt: TGTGCCAGCAGTTTAGGAGGGAATGAGCAGTTCTTC; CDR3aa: CASSLGGNEQFF
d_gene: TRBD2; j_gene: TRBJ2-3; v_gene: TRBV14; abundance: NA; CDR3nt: TGTGCCAGCAGCCAACATGGGGGAGGGAGCACAGATACGCAGTATTTT; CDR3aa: CASSQHGGGSTDTQYF
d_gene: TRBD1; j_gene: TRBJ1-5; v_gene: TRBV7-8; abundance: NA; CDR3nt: TGTGCCAGCAGCCAGGGGGATCAGCCCCAGCATTTT; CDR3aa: CASSQGDQPQHF
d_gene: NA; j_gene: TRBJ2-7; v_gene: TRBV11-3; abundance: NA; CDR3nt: TGTGCCAGCAGCTTAAGAGGCACTACCTACGAGCAGTACTTC; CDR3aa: CASSLRGTTYEQYF
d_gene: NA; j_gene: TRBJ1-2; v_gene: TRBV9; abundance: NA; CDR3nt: TGTGCCAGCAGCGTAGATTTGTCGGGGGGCTATGGCTACACCTTC; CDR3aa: CASSVDLSGGYGYTF
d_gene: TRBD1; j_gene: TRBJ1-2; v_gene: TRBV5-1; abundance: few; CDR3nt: TGCGCCAGCAGCTTGTCTGGACAGGGGGCTGCTGGCTACACCTTC; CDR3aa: CASSLSGQGAAGYTF
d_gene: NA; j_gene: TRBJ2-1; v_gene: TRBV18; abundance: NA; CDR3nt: TGTGCCAGCTCACCACCGAGAGGGACTTACTCGAGGGTCAATGAGCAGTTCTTC; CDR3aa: CASSPPRGTYSRVNEQFF
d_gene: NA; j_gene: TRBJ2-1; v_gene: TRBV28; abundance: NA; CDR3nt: TGTGCCAGCACCCAATACAATGAGCAGTTCTTC; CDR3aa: CASTQYNEQFF
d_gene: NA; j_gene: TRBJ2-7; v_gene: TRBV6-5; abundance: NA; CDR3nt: TGTGCCAGCAAACGGTCGGACGAGCAGTACTTC; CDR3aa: CASKRSDEQYF
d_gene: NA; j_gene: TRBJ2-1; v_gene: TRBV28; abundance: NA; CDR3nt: TGTGCCAGCAGTTTTCTAAGAGGAAGGCCGGAAGTCCATGAGCAGTTCTTC; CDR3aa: CASSFLRGRPEVHEQFF
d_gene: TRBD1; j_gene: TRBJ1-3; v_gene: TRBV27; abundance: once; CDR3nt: TGTGCCAGCAGTTTAGACAGGGGGTATGGAAACACCATATATTTT; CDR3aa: CASSLDRGYGNTIYF
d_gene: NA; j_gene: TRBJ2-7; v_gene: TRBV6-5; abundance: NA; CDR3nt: TGTGCCAGCAGGGAGGTAGGCGAGCAGTACTTC; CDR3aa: CASREVGEQYF
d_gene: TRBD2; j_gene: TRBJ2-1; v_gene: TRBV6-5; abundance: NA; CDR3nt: TGTGCCAGCAGTTTTAGAGGCGGGAGTGAGCAGTTCTTC; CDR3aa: CASSFRGGSEQFF
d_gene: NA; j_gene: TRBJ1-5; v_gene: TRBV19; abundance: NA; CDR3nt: TGTGCCAGTAGTATAATCGGGGGGGGGAATCAGCCCCAGCATTTT; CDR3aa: CASSIIGGGNQPQHF
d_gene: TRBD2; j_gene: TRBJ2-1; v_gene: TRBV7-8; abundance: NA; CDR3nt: TGTGCCAGCAGCATGCTAGCGGGGGCCAACAATGAGCAGTTCTTC; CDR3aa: CASSMLAGANNEQFF
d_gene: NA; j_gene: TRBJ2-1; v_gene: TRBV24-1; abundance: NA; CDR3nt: TGTGCCACCAGTGATTTTACGGGAAACAATGAGCAGTTCTTC; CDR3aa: CATSDFTGNNEQFF
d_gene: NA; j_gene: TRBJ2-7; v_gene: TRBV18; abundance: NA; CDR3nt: TGTGCCAGCTCACCACTTGGACAAAACCTTCTTCTTTACGAGCAGTACTTC; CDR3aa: CASSPLGQNLLLYEQYF
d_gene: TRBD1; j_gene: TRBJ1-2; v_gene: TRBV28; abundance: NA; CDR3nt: TGTGCCACCAGGGGGGGAAGCAACTATGGCTACACCTTC; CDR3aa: CATRGGSNYGYTF
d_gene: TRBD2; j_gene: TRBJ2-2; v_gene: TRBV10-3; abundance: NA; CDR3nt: TGTGCCATCAGTGGGACTAGCGGGAGGGTAAACCGAGACACCGGGGAGCTGTTTTTT; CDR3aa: CAISGTSGRVNRDTGELFF
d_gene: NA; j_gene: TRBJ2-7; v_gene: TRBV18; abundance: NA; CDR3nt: TGTGCCAGCTCACCGGACTCCACAAGGGAGCAGTACTTC; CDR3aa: CASSPDSTREQYF
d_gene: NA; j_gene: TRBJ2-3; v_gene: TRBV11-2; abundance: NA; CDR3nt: TGTGCCAGCAGCGCCAAAGCCGGGACTGCCACAGATACGCAGTATTTT; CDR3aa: CASSAKAGTATDTQYF
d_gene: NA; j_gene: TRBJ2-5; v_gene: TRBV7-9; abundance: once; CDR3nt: TGTGCCAGCAGCTTGTTGGAGCAAGAGACCCAGTACTTC; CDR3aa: CASSLLEQETQYF
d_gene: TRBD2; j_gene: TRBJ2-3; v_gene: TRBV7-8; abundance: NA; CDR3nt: TGTGCCAGCAGCCGGCGAGCGGGACTAGCCACAGATACGCAGTATTTT; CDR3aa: CASSRRAGLATDTQYF
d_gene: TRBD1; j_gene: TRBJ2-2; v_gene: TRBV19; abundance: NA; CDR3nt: TGTGCCAGTAGTATATCAGGGGGAGACACCGGGGAGCTGTTTTTT; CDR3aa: CASSISGGDTGELFF
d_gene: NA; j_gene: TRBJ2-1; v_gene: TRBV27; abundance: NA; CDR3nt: TGTGCCAGCAGTTTAGGCCCTGACTACAATGAGCAGTTCTTC; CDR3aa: CASSLGPDYNEQFF
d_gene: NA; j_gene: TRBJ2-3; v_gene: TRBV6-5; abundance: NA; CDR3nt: TGTGCCAGCAGTTTTGAGGGATACACAGATACGCAGTATTTT; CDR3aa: CASSFEGYTDTQYF
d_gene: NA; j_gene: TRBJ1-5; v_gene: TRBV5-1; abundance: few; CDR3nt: TGCGCCAGCAGCACCTACGGAGAAGGCAATCAGCCCCAGCATTTT; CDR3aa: CASSTYGEGNQPQHF
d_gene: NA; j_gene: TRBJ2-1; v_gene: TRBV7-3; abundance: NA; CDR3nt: TGTGCCAGCAGCTACTACCACAATGAGCAGTTCTTC; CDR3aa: CASSYYHNEQFF
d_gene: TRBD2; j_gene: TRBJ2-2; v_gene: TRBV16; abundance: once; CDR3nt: TGTGCCAGCAGCCCGACGGGGGGGGACACCGGGGAGCTGTTTTTT; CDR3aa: CASSPTGGDTGELFF
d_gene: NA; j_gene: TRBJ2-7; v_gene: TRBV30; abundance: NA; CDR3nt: TGTGCCTGGAGTCGGGGGGCAGGGGGCACCTACGAGCAGTACTTC; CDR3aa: CAWSRGAGGTYEQYF
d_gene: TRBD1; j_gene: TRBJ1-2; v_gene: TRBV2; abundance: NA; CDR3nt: TGTGCCAACGCGGACAGGGCTAACTATGGCTACACCTTC; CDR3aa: CANADRANYGYTF
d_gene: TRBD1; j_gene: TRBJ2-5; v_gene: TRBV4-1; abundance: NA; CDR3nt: TGCGCCAGCAGCCAAGAGGCAGGGGGCCTGGAGACCCAGTACTTC; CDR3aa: CASSQEAGGLETQYF
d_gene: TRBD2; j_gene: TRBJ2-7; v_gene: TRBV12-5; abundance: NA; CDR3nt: TGTGCTAGTGGTTCGAACATAGCGGGAAGTATCCACGAGCAGTACTTC; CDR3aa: CASGSNIAGSIHEQYF
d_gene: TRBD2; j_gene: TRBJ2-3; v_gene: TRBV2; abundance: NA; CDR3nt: TGTGCCAGCCGAGGGGAGCGGGAGCTTAACAGAGATACGCAGTATTTT; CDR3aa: CASRGERELNRDTQYF